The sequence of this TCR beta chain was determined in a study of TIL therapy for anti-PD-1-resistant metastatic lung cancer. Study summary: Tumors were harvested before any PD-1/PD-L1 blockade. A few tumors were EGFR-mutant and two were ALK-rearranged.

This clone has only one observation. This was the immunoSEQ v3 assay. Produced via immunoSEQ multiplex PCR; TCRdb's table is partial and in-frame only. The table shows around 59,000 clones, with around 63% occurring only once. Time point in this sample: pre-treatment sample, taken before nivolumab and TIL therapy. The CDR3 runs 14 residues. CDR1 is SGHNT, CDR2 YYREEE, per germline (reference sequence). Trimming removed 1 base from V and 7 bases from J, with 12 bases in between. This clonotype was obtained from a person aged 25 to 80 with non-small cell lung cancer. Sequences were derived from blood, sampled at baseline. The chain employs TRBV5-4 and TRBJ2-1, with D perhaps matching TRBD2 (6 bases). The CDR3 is CASSLSLAGNEQFF. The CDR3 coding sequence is TGTGCCAGCAGCTTGAGTTTGGCGGGGAATGAGCAGTTCTTC.